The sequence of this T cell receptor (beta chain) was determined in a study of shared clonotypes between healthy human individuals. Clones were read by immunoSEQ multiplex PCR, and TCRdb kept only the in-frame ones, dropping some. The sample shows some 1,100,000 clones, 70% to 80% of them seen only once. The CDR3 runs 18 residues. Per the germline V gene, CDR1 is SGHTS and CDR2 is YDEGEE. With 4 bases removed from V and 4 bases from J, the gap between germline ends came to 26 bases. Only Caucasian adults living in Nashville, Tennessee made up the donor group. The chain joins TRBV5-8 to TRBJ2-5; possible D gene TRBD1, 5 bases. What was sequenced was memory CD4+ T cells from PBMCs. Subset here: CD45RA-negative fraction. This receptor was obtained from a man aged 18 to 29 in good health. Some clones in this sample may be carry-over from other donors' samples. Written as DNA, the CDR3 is TGTGCCAGCAGCGGTGAGGTAGGGGCAGGACGAAGGGGAGAGACCCAGTACTTC. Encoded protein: CASSGEVGAGRRGETQYF.